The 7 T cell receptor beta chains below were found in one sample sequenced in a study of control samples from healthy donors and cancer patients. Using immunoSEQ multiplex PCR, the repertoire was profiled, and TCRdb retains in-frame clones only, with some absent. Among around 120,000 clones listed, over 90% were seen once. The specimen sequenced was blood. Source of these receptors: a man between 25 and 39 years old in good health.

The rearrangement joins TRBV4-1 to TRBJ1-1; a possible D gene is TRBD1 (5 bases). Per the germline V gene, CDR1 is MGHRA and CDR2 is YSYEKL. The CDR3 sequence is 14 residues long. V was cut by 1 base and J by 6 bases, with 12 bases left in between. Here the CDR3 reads CASSQAQGWAEAFF. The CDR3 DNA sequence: TGCGCCAGCAGCCAAGCGCAGGGTTGGGCTGAAGCTTTCTTT.

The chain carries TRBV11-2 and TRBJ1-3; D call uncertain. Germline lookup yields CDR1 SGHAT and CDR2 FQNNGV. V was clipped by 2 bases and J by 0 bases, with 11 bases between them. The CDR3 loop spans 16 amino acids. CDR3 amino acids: CASSLLALSSGNTIYF. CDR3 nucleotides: TGTGCCAGCAGCTTATTGGCTCTCTCCTCTGGAAACACCATATATTTT. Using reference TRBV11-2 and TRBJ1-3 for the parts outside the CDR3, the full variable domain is EAGVAQSPRYKIIEKRQSVAFWCNPISGHATLYWYQQILGQGPKLLIQFQNNGVVDDSQLPKDRFSAERLKGVDSTLKIQPAKLEDSAVYLCASSLLALSSGNTIYFGEGSWLTVV.

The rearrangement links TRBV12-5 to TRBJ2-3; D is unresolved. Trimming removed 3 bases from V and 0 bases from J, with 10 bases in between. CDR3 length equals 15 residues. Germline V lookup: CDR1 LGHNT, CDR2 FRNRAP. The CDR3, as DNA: TGTGCTAGTGGTTTTCCTGGATCTAGCACAGATACGCAGTATTTT. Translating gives CASGFPGSSTDTQYF.

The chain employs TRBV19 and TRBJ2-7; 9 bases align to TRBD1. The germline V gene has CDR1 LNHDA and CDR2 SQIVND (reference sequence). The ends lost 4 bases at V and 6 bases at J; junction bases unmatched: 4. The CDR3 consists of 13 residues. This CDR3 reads CASSTLQGAEQYV. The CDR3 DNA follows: TGTGCCAGTAGTACACTACAGGGGGCCGAGCAGTACGTC.

The chain's CDR3 is CASSPRGQGLMDTEAFF. The CDR3 DNA is TGTGCCAGCTCACCACGGGGACAGGGGTTGATGGACACTGAAGCTTTCTTT. This chain links TRBV18 with TRBJ1-1; 10 positions match TRBD1. With 1 base clipped from V and 3 bases from J, the junction kept 8 bases outside the gene matches. Germline V gene data show CDR1 as KGHSH and CDR2 as LQKENI. The CDR3 contains 17 residues.

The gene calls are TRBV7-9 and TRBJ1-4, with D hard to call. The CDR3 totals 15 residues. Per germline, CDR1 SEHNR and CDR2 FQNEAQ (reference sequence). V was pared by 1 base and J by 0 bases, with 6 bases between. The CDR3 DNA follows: TGTGCCAGCAGCTTAGGGCAGCCAACTAATGAAAAACTGTTTTTT. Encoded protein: CASSLGQPTNEKLFF.

DNA of the CDR3: TGCAGTGCTGAAATAGGGGACATTCAGTACTTC. It yields the protein CSAEIGDIQYF. The chain uses TRBV20-1 and TRBJ2-4; a weak D match, TRBD1 (5 bases). Trimming left V 5 bases short and J 8 bases short, with 10 bases between. The CDR3 has 11 residues. Germline V gene lookup returns CDR1 DFQATT and CDR2 SNEGSKA (reference sequence).